This T cell receptor beta chain was retrieved from a study of blood T cells in healthy people across ages. Combining a sample-barcoded 5' primer with a J-beta primer mix, a second PCR ran for about 6 to 11 cycles. TCRdb analysed the 5' RACE reads with MiXCR anew, one entry per CDR3 protein. The sample carries over 500,000 distinct CDR3 sequences, around 27% recorded once. Germline V CDR1 and CDR2: MDHEN, SYDVKM. This CDR3 has 11 amino acids. V was pared by 3 bases and J by 6 bases, with 6 bases between. This clonotype was counted only a few times. This sample was shared with a second study, whose subject was T cells of mothers and their children. That source adds: No persistent microchimeric T cell clones were detected at 90 to 100 clones per million clonotypes sensitivity.

The clonotype was recovered from a boy aged 2 to 9 in good health. The specimen sequenced was blood. The chain has TRBV28 and TRBJ2-7, with unresolved D. The CDR3 sequence is CASSFSLEQYF. In DNA, the CDR3 is TGTGCCAGCAGTTTTTCCCTCGAGCAGTACTTC.